This T cell receptor (beta chain) was identified during a study of T cells in Graves' hyperthyroidism and ophthalmopathy. The investigators amplified TCR beta CDR3 regions from RNA transcripts. A first-round RT-PCR of the TCR CDR3 used the HTBI primer set. Using its own MiXCR run on the multiplex PCR reads, TCRdb lists one record per CDR3 protein. In the table there are some 490,000 distinct CDR3 sequences, under 25% of which are singletons. V lost 3 bases to trimming and J lost 0 bases, with 18 bases between them. Germline assignment: CDR1 MGHRA and CDR2 YSYEKL. The length of the CDR3 is 19 residues.

Sequenced input: blood. The rearrangement uses TRBV4-1 and TRBJ1-6; possible D gene TRBD1, 5 bases. The receptor comes from an older woman with Graves' ophthalmopathy. The CDR3 loop reads CASSHGKGRMASYNSPLHF. In DNA, the CDR3 is TGCGCCAGCAGCCATGGGAAGGGGCGAATGGCCTCCTATAATTCACCCCTCCACTTT.